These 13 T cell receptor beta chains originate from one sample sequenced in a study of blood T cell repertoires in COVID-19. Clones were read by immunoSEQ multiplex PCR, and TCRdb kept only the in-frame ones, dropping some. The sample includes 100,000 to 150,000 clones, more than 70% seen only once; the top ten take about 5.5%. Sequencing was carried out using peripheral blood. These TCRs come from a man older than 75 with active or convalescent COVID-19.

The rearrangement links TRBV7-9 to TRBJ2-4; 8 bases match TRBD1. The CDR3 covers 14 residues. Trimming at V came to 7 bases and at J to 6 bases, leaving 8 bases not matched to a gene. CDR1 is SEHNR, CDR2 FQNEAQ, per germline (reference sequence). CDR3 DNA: TGTGCCAGCAACTCGGGACAGGCAGTAAACATTCAGTACTTC. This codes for CASNSGQAVNIQYF.

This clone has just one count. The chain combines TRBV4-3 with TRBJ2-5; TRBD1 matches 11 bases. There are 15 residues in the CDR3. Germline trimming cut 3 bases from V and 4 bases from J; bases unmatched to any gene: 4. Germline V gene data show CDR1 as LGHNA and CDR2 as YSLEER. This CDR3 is CASSHGQGALETQYF. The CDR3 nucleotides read TGCGCCAGCAGCCATGGACAGGGGGCTTTAGAGACCCAGTACTTC.

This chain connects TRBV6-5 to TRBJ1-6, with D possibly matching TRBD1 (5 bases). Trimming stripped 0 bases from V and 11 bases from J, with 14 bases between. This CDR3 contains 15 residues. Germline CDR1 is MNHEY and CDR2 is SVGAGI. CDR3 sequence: CASSYSKSGGTPLHF. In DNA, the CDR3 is TGTGCCAGCAGTTACTCGAAGTCCGGGGGGACACCCCTCCACTTT.

In nucleotides, the CDR3 is TGCAGCGTTGACGGGAACTATGGCTACACCTTC. Amino acids: CSVDGNYGYTF. V usage is TRBV29-1 and J usage is TRBJ1-2; D not resolved. CDR1 is SQVTM and CDR2 is ANQGSEA in the germline V gene. The CDR3 runs 11 residues. V was shortened by 3 bases and J by 2 bases, with 4 bases between the two germline ends.

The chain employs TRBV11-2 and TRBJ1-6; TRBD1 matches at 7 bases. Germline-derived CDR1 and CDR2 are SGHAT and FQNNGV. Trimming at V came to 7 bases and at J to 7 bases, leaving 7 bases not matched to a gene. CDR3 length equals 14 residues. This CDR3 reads CASKERQGNSPLHF. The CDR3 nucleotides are TGTGCCAGCAAGGAGCGACAGGGAAATTCACCCCTCCACTTT.

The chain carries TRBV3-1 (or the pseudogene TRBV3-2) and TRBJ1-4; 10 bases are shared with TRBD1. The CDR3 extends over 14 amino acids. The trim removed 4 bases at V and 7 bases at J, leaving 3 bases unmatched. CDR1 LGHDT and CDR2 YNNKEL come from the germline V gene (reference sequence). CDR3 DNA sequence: TGTGCCAGCAGCCTCAGGACAGGGGGTGAAAAACTGTTTTTT. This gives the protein CASSLRTGGEKLFF.

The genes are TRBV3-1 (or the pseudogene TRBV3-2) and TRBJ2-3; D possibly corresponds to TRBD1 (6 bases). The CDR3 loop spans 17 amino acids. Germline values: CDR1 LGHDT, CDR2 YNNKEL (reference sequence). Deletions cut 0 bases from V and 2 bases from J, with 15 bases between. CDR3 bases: TGTGCCAGCAGCCAAGAGGGTAGGGGGTCAGTCACAGATACGCAGTATTTT. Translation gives CASSQEGRGSVTDTQYF.

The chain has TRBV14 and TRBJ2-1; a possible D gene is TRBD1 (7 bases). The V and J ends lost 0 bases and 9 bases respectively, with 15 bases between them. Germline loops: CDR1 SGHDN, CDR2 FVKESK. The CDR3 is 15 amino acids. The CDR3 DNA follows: TGTGCCAGCAGCCAAGAGGCCCAGGGGGGTTTTGAGCAGTTCTTC. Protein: CASSQEAQGGFEQFF.

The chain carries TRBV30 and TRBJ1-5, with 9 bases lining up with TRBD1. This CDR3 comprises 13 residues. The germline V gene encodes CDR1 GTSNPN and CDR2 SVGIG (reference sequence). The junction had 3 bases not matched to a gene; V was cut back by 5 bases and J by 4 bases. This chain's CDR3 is CAWGDRDNQPQHF. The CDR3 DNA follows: TGTGCCTGGGGGGACAGGGATAATCAGCCCCAGCATTTT.

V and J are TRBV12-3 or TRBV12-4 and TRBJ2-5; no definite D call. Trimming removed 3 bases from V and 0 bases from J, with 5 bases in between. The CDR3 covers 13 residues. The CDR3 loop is CASSFNYQETQYF. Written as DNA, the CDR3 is TGTGCCAGCAGTTTTAACTACCAAGAGACCCAGTACTTC.

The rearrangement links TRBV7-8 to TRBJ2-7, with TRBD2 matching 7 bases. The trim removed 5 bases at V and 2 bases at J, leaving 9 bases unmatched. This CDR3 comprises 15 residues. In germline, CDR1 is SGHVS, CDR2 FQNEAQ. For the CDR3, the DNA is TGTGCCAGCAGCCCCTGGGACTATTCTCCCTACGAGCAGTACTTC. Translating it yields CASSPWDYSPYEQYF.

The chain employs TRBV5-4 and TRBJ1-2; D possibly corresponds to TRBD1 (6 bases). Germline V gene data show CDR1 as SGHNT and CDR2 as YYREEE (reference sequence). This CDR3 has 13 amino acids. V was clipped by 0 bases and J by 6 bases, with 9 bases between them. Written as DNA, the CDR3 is TGTGCCAGCAGCTTGGAGTCAGGGGATGGCTACACCTTC. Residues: CASSLESGDGYTF.

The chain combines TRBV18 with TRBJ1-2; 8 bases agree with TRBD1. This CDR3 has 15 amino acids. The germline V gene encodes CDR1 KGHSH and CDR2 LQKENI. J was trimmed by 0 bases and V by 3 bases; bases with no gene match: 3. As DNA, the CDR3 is TGTGCCAGCTCACCGGGACAGGCGACTAACTATGGCTACACCTTC. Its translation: CASSPGQATNYGYTF.